This T cell receptor (beta chain) was retrieved from a study of a mutant IDH1 vaccine in newly diagnosed glioma. Study as a whole: Following radiotherapy alone, or alongside temozolomide cycles, vaccination was started after an interval of 4-6 weeks.

Between the trimmed V and J ends, which lost 6 bases and 1 base, there was a span of 16 bases. Germline lookup yields CDR1 MDHEN and CDR2 SYDVKM. CDR3 length equals 16 residues. In regard to this clone: Its antigen is undetermined.

Study observations and caveats: The authors found pseudoprogression apparently unrelated to changes in top peripheral T cell clonotypes.

Libraries were prepared by immunoSEQ multiplex PCR; TCRdb keeps only in-frame clonotypes and omits some of them. The repertoire includes more than 30,000 clones, around nine tenths of them detected once, and over 2% sits in the top ten. Described time point: week 47, end of study. Vaccinated patients received 300 ug of mutant IDH1 20-mer peptide per dose, with topical imiquimod. The donors had new WHO grade 3 or 4 astrocytomas; these were IDH1-mutant and ATRX-lost. The sequenced sample was PBMCs, obtained from a glioma patient whose treatment included an IDH1 peptide vaccine. The sequence was obtained from a man aged 35 to 55 with glioma. The rearrangement joins TRBV28 to TRBJ1-3; D possibly corresponds to TRBD1 (5 bases). CDR3 residues: CASSARGIPSGNTIYF. The CDR3 nucleotides are TGTGCCAGCAGCGCTCGGGGGATCCCTTCTGGAAACACCATATATTTT.